This T cell receptor beta chain comes out of a study of radiotherapy plus CTLA-4 blockade in lung cancer. At the level of the study: Overall, approximately 17% of patients showed an objective response, while 31% attained disease control.

Germline V gene sequence: CDR1 SGHNT, CDR2 YENEEA. V was clipped by 2 bases and J by 4 bases, with 12 bases between them. The CDR3 extends over 15 amino acids. Enrolled patients, whose metastatic non-small-cell lung cancer was chemo-refractory, received focal radiation plus CTLA-4 blockade with ipilimumab. This table comes from immunoSEQ multiplex PCR, and its TCRdb copy is limited to in-frame clones, with some not included. The sample lists 78,000 or so clones, around nine tenths occurring once. This clone showed up just a few times. The chain combines TRBV11-3 with TRBJ2-1; tentatively, D is TRBD2 (6 bases). The material was peripheral blood, obtained from a patient treated with radiotherapy plus ipilimumab. The TCR was taken from a human donor with non-small cell lung cancer who had stable disease on radiotherapy plus ipilimumab. As DNA, the CDR3 is TGTGCCAGCAGCTTATCCGCAAGCGGGTACAATGAGCAGTTCTTC. Translated, it gives CASSLSASGYNEQFF.